This T cell receptor beta chain was recovered during a study of T cell responses to AZD1222 COVID-19 vaccine. TCRdb's table, derived via immunoSEQ multiplex PCR, lists solely in-frame clones and lacks some. The sample lists more than 95,000 clones; around 90% were seen once. Between the trimmed V and J ends, which lost 7 bases and 7 bases, there was a span of 15 bases. CDR1 and CDR2 from the germline V gene are KGHDR and SFDVKD. The CDR3 consists of 14 residues. Study outcomes and limitations: Repertoires were sampled only after the peak T cell response. The study reported that nearly half of spike-specific TCRs target unmutated variant regions. The number of AZD1222 recipients seropositive at baseline was only 6 or 7.

With regard to this clone: Its antigen is not known.

The V call is TRBV24-1, the J call TRBJ2-2; D may be TRBD2 (5 bases). The sequenced sample was peripheral blood, obtained on day 0 of AZD1222 vaccination. The TCR comes from an adult in good health. CDR3 sequence reads: CATRVAEGIGELFF. The CDR3 coding sequence is TGTGCCACCAGGGTCGCAGAGGGAATCGGGGAGCTGTTTTTT.